The 26 T cell receptor beta chains reported below all come from one sample, sequenced in a study of blood T cell repertoires in COVID-19. Produced via immunoSEQ multiplex PCR; TCRdb's table is partial and in-frame only. This table has over 250,000 clones, roughly 90% appearing once. Sequenced sample: PBMCs or T cells enriched from blood (not recorded which). The receptor set was obtained from a woman in her 30s who had recovered from COVID-19.

The chain links TRBV3-1 (or the pseudogene TRBV3-2) to TRBJ1-1; possible D gene TRBD1, 5 bases. The length of the CDR3 is 14 residues. The germline CDR1 and CDR2 sequences are LGHDT and YNNKEL (reference sequence). Trimming took off 1 base at V and 5 bases at J, with 11 bases between the two ends. This CDR3 reads CASSQGYGGTEAFF. In DNA form, the CDR3 reads TGTGCCAGCAGCCAAGGGTACGGGGGAACTGAAGCTTTCTTT.

The V and J genes are TRBV30 and TRBJ2-5; perhaps TRBD2 as D (5 bases). V shed 0 bases and J shed 3 bases, with 8 bases lying between them. This CDR3 is built from 13 residues. CDR1 GTSNPN and CDR2 SVGIG come from the germline V gene (reference sequence). DNA for the CDR3: TGTGCCTGGAGTGTGCTAGCTAAAGAGACCCAGTACTTC. It is translated as CAWSVLAKETQYF.

This chain connects TRBV7-9 to TRBJ2-4; possibly TRBD1 for D (5 bases). The V gene lost 2 bases and the J gene lost 5 bases, with 13 bases spanning the gap. CDR3 length: 15 residues. Germline V gene data show CDR1 as SEHNR and CDR2 as FQNEAQ (reference sequence). CDR3 region: CASSLTGSFENIQYF. The CDR3 DNA reads TGTGCCAGCAGCTTAACAGGATCATTCGAAAACATTCAGTACTTC.

The rearrangement uses TRBV28 and TRBJ1-4, with TRBD1 as a possible D gene (5 bases). The V and J ends lost 6 bases and 8 bases respectively, with 16 bases between them. CDR1 and CDR2 from the germline V gene are MDHEN and SYDVKM. The CDR3 length is 14 residues. CDR3 loop: CASRSGAAGEKLFF. Written as DNA, the CDR3 is TGTGCCAGCAGATCCGGGGCCGCGGGGGAAAAACTGTTTTTT.

This clone has just a few counts. The rearrangement uses TRBV19 and TRBJ2-7, with D tentatively TRBD2 (6 bases). The CDR3 loop spans 12 amino acids. Trimming cost V 10 bases and J 3 bases, with 13 bases left between them. Germline loops: CDR1 LNHDA, CDR2 SQIVND (reference sequence). The CDR3 DNA reads as TGTGCCACCCGGGACTGGAACTACGAGCAGTACTTC. As protein: CATRDWNYEQYF. Full variable domain (outside the CDR3, taken from reference TRBV19 and TRBJ2-7): DGGITQSPKYLFRKEGQNVTLSCEQNLNHDAMYWYRQDPGQGLRLIYYSQIVNDFQKGDIAEGYSVSREKKESFPLTVTSAQKNPTAFYLCATRDWNYEQYFGPGTRLTVT.

The genes are TRBV19 and TRBJ2-1; the D gene is possibly TRBD2 (6 bases). The V end was cut by 7 bases, the J end by 7 bases, with 17 bases between. CDR1 and CDR2 from the germline V gene are LNHDA and SQIVND (reference sequence). The CDR3 extends over 14 amino acids. CDR3 in amino acids: CASKGTGGRNEQFF. CDR3 nucleotides: TGTGCCAGTAAGGGGACCGGGGGAAGAAATGAGCAGTTCTTC.

The chain is built from TRBV6-2 or TRBV6-3 and TRBJ1-2; 7 bases line up with TRBD1. The V gene end was trimmed by 2 bases and the J gene end by 2 bases; junction bases not matched to a gene: 5. Germline CDR1 and CDR2: MNHEY and SVGEGT. The CDR3 consists of 15 residues. The chain's CDR3 is CASSYGGQVNYGYTF. DNA for the CDR3: TGTGCCAGCAGTTACGGAGGACAGGTCAACTATGGCTACACCTTC.

There are a few counts of this clone. J is TRBJ2-1 and V is TRBV4-2; tentatively, D is TRBD2 (6 bases). This CDR3 region has 15 residues. The germline gives CDR1 LGHNA, CDR2 YNFKEQ. The V end was cut by 0 bases, the J end by 3 bases, with 9 bases between. CDR3 in amino acids: CASSQEASDYNEQFF. Written as DNA, the CDR3 is TGTGCCAGCAGCCAAGAAGCTAGCGACTACAATGAGCAGTTCTTC.

The DNA of the CDR3 is TGCGCCAGCGGACTTGGAAGCGTGAACACCGGGGAGCTGTTTTTT. Translation gives CASGLGSVNTGELFF. This chain connects TRBV4-1 to TRBJ2-2, with D possibly being TRBD2 (5 bases). The germline V gene encodes CDR1 MGHRA and CDR2 YSYEKL. Trimming cost V 8 bases and J 1 base, with 14 bases left between them. This CDR3 has 15 amino acids.

V is TRBV11-3 and J is TRBJ1-1; D remains unclear. The length of the CDR3 is 14 residues. Trimming shortened V by 1 base and J by 2 bases, and 8 bases separated the two germline ends. The V gene's germline CDR1 is SGHNT and CDR2 YENEEA. The CDR3 spells CASSLGNSNTEAFF. DNA of the CDR3: TGTGCCAGCAGCTTAGGGAACAGCAACACTGAAGCTTTCTTT.

The gene calls are TRBV27 and TRBJ1-2; 7 positions match TRBD1. With V trimmed by 3 bases and J by 6 bases, 4 bases remained unmatched. In germline, CDR1 is MNHEY, CDR2 SMNVEV (reference sequence). The CDR3 totals 13 residues. The CDR3 reads CASSFSGGNGYTF. The CDR3 DNA reads as TGTGCCAGCAGTTTTTCAGGGGGGAATGGCTACACCTTC.

The table lists this clone with a few counts. One end of the junction varies from germline; a read error may be responsible. CDR3 in amino acids: CASKLSTGSTRPAF. DNA of the CDR3: TGCGCCAGCAAGCTTAGTACCGGGTCCACCAGACCCGCCTTC. The rearrangement links TRBV10-1 to TRBJ2-7; D unclear. CDR1 WNHNN and CDR2 SYGVQD come from the germline V gene (reference sequence). CDR3 length: 14 residues.

J is TRBJ2-7 and V is TRBV27; 7 nucleotides match TRBD2. CDR1 is MNHEY and CDR2 is SMNVEV in the germline V gene (reference sequence). Trimming cost V 6 bases and J 5 bases; bases outside gene matches: 16. The CDR3 is 16 amino acids. CDR3 sequence reads: CASRPLWGRASDEQYF. CDR3 in DNA: TGTGCCAGCAGACCCCTTTGGGGGAGGGCCTCGGACGAGCAGTACTTC.

The chain couples TRBV7-9 to TRBJ1-5, with D uncertain. The CDR3 has 12 amino acids. V was trimmed by 1 base and J by 6 bases, leaving 4 bases between them. CDR1 SEHNR and CDR2 FQNEAQ come from the germline V gene (reference sequence). CDR3 in amino acids: CASSLGVQPQHF. CDR3 DNA sequence: TGTGCCAGCAGCTTAGGAGTTCAGCCCCAGCATTTT. Complete variable domain (other parts from reference TRBV7-9 and TRBJ1-5): DTGVSQNPRHKITKRGQNVTFRCDPISEHNRLYWYRQTLGQGPEFLTYFQNEAQLEKSRLLSDRFSAERPKGSFSTLEIQRTEQGDSAMYLCASSLGVQPQHFGDGTRLSIL.

This chain connects TRBV6-2 or TRBV6-3 to TRBJ2-3, with 7 positions matching TRBD2. CDR1 and CDR2 from the germline V gene are MNHEY and SVGEGT. The trim removed 0 bases at V and 4 bases at J, leaving 4 bases unmatched. This CDR3 region has 15 residues. This CDR3 reads CASSYSSSGPDTQYF. CDR3 DNA sequence: TGTGCCAGCAGTTACTCGTCTAGCGGTCCAGATACGCAGTATTTT.

The genes are TRBV6-2 or TRBV6-3 and TRBJ1-2, with 9 bases identical to TRBD1. Germline CDR1 and CDR2: MNHEY and SVGEGT. V lost 2 bases and J lost 5; bases outside the gene matches: 9. This CDR3 comprises 16 residues. This chain's CDR3 is CASSYALGQGPYGYTF. As DNA, the CDR3 is TGTGCCAGCAGTTACGCCTTGGGACAGGGTCCTTATGGCTACACCTTC.

The chain is built from TRBV6-2 or TRBV6-3 and TRBJ2-7, with TRBD1 matching 8 bases. V was clipped by 4 bases and J by 4 bases; unmatched bases: 9. The CDR3 is 15 amino acids. CDR1 is MNHEY and CDR2 is SVGEGT in the germline V gene. The CDR3, as DNA: TGTGCCAGCAGTTTGACCGGGACAGGAGTATACGAGCAGTACTTC. It codes for CASSLTGTGVYEQYF.

The rearrangement joins TRBV30 to TRBJ1-1; TRBD1 aligns across 10 bases. Germline V lookup: CDR1 GTSNPN, CDR2 SVGIG (reference sequence). The CDR3 totals 13 residues. The trim removed 3 bases at V and 8 bases at J, leaving 6 bases unmatched. The CDR3 DNA is TGTGCCTGGAGGGGACAGGGGATATCGGAAGCTTTCTTT. As protein: CAWRGQGISEAFF. The full variable domain, completed using reference TRBV30 and TRBJ1-1, is SQTIHQWPATLVQPVGSPLSLECTVEGTSNPNLYWYRQAAGRGLQLLFYSVGIGQISSEVPQNLSASRPQDRQFILSSKKLLLSDSGFYLCAWRGQGISEAFFGQGTRLTVV.

The chain carries TRBV5-4 and TRBJ1-5; D ambiguous. V shed 4 bases and J shed 5 bases, with 10 bases lying between them. Per the germline V gene, CDR1 is SGHNT and CDR2 is YYREEE (reference sequence). The CDR3 is 13 residues long. The CDR3 DNA reads TGTGCCAGCAGCCTCGACTCGCATCAGCCCCAGCATTTT. It is translated as CASSLDSHQPQHF. The full variable domain, completed using reference TRBV5-4 and TRBJ1-5, is ETGVTQSPTHLIKTRGQQVTLRCSSQSGHNTVSWYQQALGQGPQFIFQYYREEENGRGNFPPRFSGLQFPNYSSELNVNALELDDSALYLCASSLDSHQPQHFGDGTRLSIL.

J is TRBJ2-1 and V is TRBV10-3, with D maybe TRBD1 (6 bases). Germline loops: CDR1 ENHRY, CDR2 SYGVKD. The V end lost 0 bases, the J end lost 0 bases, and 6 bases lay between the germline ends. The CDR3 is 15 amino acids. The CDR3 here is CAISESDSSYNEQFF. The CDR3 DNA reads as TGTGCCATCAGTGAGTCGGACAGCTCCTACAATGAGCAGTTCTTC.

J is TRBJ2-1 and V is TRBV7-9; the match to TRBD1 covers 7 bases. Trimming took 1 base from V and 13 from J; bases not matched to a gene: 4. CDR1 is SEHNR, CDR2 FQNEAQ, per germline (reference sequence). The CDR3 spans 12 residues. CDR3 nucleotides: TGTGCCAGCAGCTTAGTGGCAGGGGGACAGTTCTTC. Translation gives CASSLVAGGQFF. Supplemented by reference TRBV7-9 and TRBJ2-1, the full variable domain reads DTGVSQNPRHKITKRGQNVTFRCDPISEHNRLYWYRQTLGQGPEFLTYFQNEAQLEKSRLLSDRFSAERPKGSFSTLEIQRTEQGDSAMYLCASSLVAGGQFFGPGTRLTVL.

This clone was found a few times. The chain recombines TRBV25-1 with TRBJ1-1, with a tentative D call TRBD1 (6 bases). The germline V gene has CDR1 MGHDK and CDR2 SYGVNS. The CDR3 contains 14 residues. Trimming left V 5 bases short and J 1 base short, with 11 bases between. CDR3 nucleotide sequence: TGTGCCAGCAGTTCAGGGGTTAGGAACACTGAAGCTTTCTTT. The encoded protein is CASSSGVRNTEAFF.

The V and J genes are TRBV6-2 or TRBV6-3 and TRBJ2-1; the match to TRBD2 covers 11 bases. V was clipped by 2 bases and J by 0 bases; unmatched bases: 6. Per germline, CDR1 MNHEY and CDR2 SVGEGT. The CDR3 runs 18 residues. The CDR3 DNA reads as TGTGCCAGCAGTTACAACCCTAGCGGGAGGAGCTCCTACAATGAGCAGTTCTTC. Protein sequence: CASSYNPSGRSSYNEQFF.

The table lists this clone with a count of one. This sequence joins TRBV12-3 or TRBV12-4 and TRBJ1-5; maybe TRBD1 (6 bases). V lost 3 bases to trimming and J lost 4 bases, with 7 bases between them. This CDR3 contains 13 residues. The CDR3 spells CASSFRGNQPQHF. DNA for the CDR3: TGTGCCAGCAGTTTTAGGGGGAATCAGCCCCAGCATTTT.

V gene TRBV7-2 combines with J gene TRBJ1-2; TRBD1 matches at 7 bases. This CDR3 comprises 14 residues. With V trimmed by 5 bases and J by 3 bases, 6 bases remained unmatched. Per germline, CDR1 SGHTA and CDR2 FQGNSA. CDR3 bases: TGTGCCAGCAGCCCAGGGACAGTCGACTATGGCTACACCTTC. Protein: CASSPGTVDYGYTF.

The chain employs TRBV6-1 and TRBJ1-5; 9 bases agree with TRBD1. Germline V gives CDR1 MNHNS, CDR2 SASEGT. The V gene end was trimmed by 2 bases and the J gene end by 0 bases; junction bases not matched to a gene: 5. The CDR3 loop spans 17 amino acids. The CDR3: CASSETTGGDSNQPQHF. CDR3 DNA: TGTGCCAGCAGTGAAACGACAGGGGGTGATAGCAATCAGCCCCAGCATTTT.